This T cell receptor beta chain was observed in a study of CD8+ T cells in alopecia areata. cDNA prepared by RNA extraction and subsequent reverse transcription served as the template for sequencing. The repertoire was sequenced with immunoSEQ multiplex PCR; TCRdb's copy has only in-frame clones and lacks some. The table lists 110,000 or so clones, roughly three fifths of them singletons, with under 3.5% in the top ten. V shed 0 bases and J shed 6 bases, with 11 bases lying between them. This CDR3 comprises 13 residues. Per the germline V gene, CDR1 is GTSNPN and CDR2 is SVGIG (reference sequence). Sample treatment: oral pan-JAK inhibitor, 5-10 mg twice daily.

The chain joins TRBV30 to TRBJ1-2; no clear D gene. Sequenced material: CD4+ T cells sorted from blood, taken at week 24, from a patient treated with tofacitinib. This sequence was found in a human donor with alopecia areata. For the CDR3, the DNA is TGTGCCTGGAGTGTTACGACTGGGAATGGCTACACCTTC. Residues: CAWSVTTGNGYTF.